Described below is a single T cell receptor (beta chain) sequence and its context. The antigen remains undetermined. The method was immunoSEQ multiplex PCR; TCRdb's version includes in-frame clones alone and lacks a portion of them. The table lists about 150,000 clones, 94% of them singletons, with approximately 0.32% in the top ten. The CDR3 length is 12 residues. V lost 10 bases and J lost 8, with 17 bases in between. Germline assignment: CDR1 MNHNS and CDR2 SASEGT. The entry originates in a study of OX40 agonist ivuxolimab in advanced cancers. Turning to the study itself: Dose-escalation patients were diagnosed with hepatocellular carcinoma, melanoma, renal cell cancer or head and neck cancer. Two patients with cutaneous melanoma and one with hepatocellular carcinoma, three in total, showed partial responses. Subjects had a mean age of about 57 years, with a range of 23 to 79; roughly 83% were male. Findings of the study overall: Circulating CD4+ and CD8+ T cells showed clonal expansion by week 6 at 0.1 to 3.0 mg/kg.

The sequences come from CD4+ or CD8+ T cells sorted from blood, collected in a trial of the OX40 agonist ivuxolimab. The receptor's source is an adult with an advanced solid tumor such as melanoma, head and neck, liver or kidney cancer. The chain has TRBV6-1 and TRBJ1-2; D unresolved. The CDR3 spells CATSPRATGYTF. CDR3 nucleotides: TGTGCCACCTCTCCGAGGGCTACCGGCTACACCTTC.